Detailed here is one T cell receptor beta chain. Its specificity is not known. The sample is drawn from a study of long-term antiretroviral therapy in people with HIV. At survey level, the immunoSEQ assay was run in its v3.0 version. TCRdb's table, derived via immunoSEQ multiplex PCR, lists solely in-frame clones and lacks some. The data contain under 45,000 clones, 86% of them seen just once; the ten biggest clones take up 4%. General study findings and limits: The ART regimens used between the mid-2000s and the late 2010s may be less effective than current ones. On ART adherence, viral resistance or therapy changes, no data were available. The study found narrower CDR3 length ranges in HIV repertoires than in controls.

Trimming shortened V by 6 bases and J by 6 bases, and 21 bases separated the two germline ends. Germline CDR1 is SNHLY and CDR2 is FYNNEI. This CDR3 region has 16 residues. The sequencing used unsorted PBMCs, collected 1.2 years after starting antiretroviral therapy. This chain uses TRBV2 with TRBJ1-5, with D perhaps TRBD1 (6 bases). This sequence was found in a woman between 50 and 59 years old with HIV. The CDR3 protein is CASRAIEAGVGQPQHF. In nucleotides, the CDR3 is TGTGCCAGCAGGGCGATTGAGGCAGGGGTGGGTCAGCCCCAGCATTTT.